The 12 T cell receptor beta chains below were found in one sample sequenced in a study of blood T cell repertoires in COVID-19 (dated by TCRdb to the early 2020s). The method behind the library was the immunoSEQ multiplex PCR assay. The immuneACCESS repertoire file appears here via TCRdb, limited to in-frame rearrangements. These files lack a portion of the clones; in checked studies, under half of the deficit traces to unresolved V genes, and the cause of the others is not known. The table for this sample lists under 300,000 clones; around 84% of them were counted only once. The ten largest make up approximately 7.2% of the sample. The sequenced sample was peripheral blood. All receptors come from a woman in her seventies with active or convalescent COVID-19.

The rearrangement links TRBV7-9 to TRBJ2-2, with 11 bases aligning to TRBD2. Germline CDR1 reads SEHNR; CDR2 reads FQNEAQ (reference sequence). The CDR3 spans 19 residues. V shed 5 bases and J 7 bases; nucleotides not matched to a gene: 18. The CDR3 DNA reads as TGTGCCAGCAGCCCCCCTGTAGATAGCGGGGGGGCAGTTGGCGGGGAGCTGTTTTTT. Protein: CASSPPVDSGGAVGGELFF. Looking up the rest from reference TRBV7-9 and TRBJ2-2 gives the full variable domain: DTGVSQNPRHKITKRGQNVTFRCDPISEHNRLYWYRQTLGQGPEFLTYFQNEAQLEKSRLLSDRFSAERPKGSFSTLEIQRTEQGDSAMYLCASSPPVDSGGAVGGELFFGEGSRLTVL.

J is TRBJ2-1 and V is TRBV12-5; no definite D call. Germline V lookup: CDR1 LGHNT, CDR2 FRNRAP. Trimming took off 5 bases at V and 5 bases at J, with 16 bases between the two ends. The CDR3 totals 15 residues. The CDR3 protein is CASGPKVRGNNEQFF. The CDR3 DNA reads TGTGCTAGTGGTCCCAAAGTCAGAGGAAACAATGAGCAGTTCTTC. Full variable domain (outside the CDR3, taken from reference TRBV12-5 and TRBJ2-1): DARVTQTPRHKVTEMGQEVTMRCQPILGHNTVFWYRQTMMQGLELLAYFRNRAPLDDSGMPKDRFSAEMPDATLATLKIQPSEPRDSAVYFCASGPKVRGNNEQFFGPGTRLTVL.

The chain combines TRBV10-3 with TRBJ1-2; D unclear. V lost 6 bases and J 8 bases, leaving 16 bases between the germline ends. In germline, CDR1 is ENHRY, CDR2 SYGVKD. This CDR3 region has 13 residues. CDR3 sequence reads: CAIRGFTGLGYTF. The CDR3, as DNA: TGTGCCATCAGAGGATTTACGGGGTTGGGCTACACCTTC.

The chain joins TRBV4-3 to TRBJ1-5; D call uncertain. CDR1 and CDR2 from the germline V gene are LGHNA and YSLEER. The V end was cut by 4 bases, the J end by 10 bases, with 14 bases between. The CDR3 totals 13 residues. In DNA form, the CDR3 reads TGCGCCAGCAGCCCCCGCCGGGGTCATCCCCAGCATTTT. This codes for CASSPRRGHPQHF.

This clone was found many times. The rearrangement joins TRBV12-3 or TRBV12-4 to TRBJ1-5; D remains ambiguous. The CDR3 has 12 amino acids. The V gene lost 3 bases and the J gene lost 10 bases, with 10 bases spanning the gap. The CDR3 here is CASSFGVKPQHF. As DNA, the CDR3 is TGTGCCAGCAGTTTCGGGGTTAAACCCCAGCATTTT.

V and J are TRBV7-9 and TRBJ1-4; possibly TRBD1 for D (5 bases). The CDR3 loop spans 13 amino acids. Germline V gene lookup returns CDR1 SEHNR and CDR2 FQNEAQ (reference sequence). Trimming took 10 bases from V and 4 from J, leaving 13 bases between them. CDR3 sequence (DNA): TGTGCCACAAACCCGACAGTTAATGAAAAACTGTTTTTT. Its protein product is CATNPTVNEKLFF.

Note on this clone: Compared with germline, one end of the junction differs, possibly owing to a read error. The rearrangement links TRBV20-1 to TRBJ1-2; no firm D call. Germline CDR1 and CDR2: DFQATT and SNEGSKA (reference sequence). The CDR3 sequence is 11 residues long. CDR3 DNA sequence: TGCAGTGCTAGAGCACCGATACAAACAGTCTTC. Its protein is CSARAPIQTVF.

CDR3 nucleotide sequence: TGTGCCAGTCAAACAGCGGGGCACACGAACACCGGGGAGCTGTTTTTT. As protein: CASQTAGHTNTGELFF. The chain recombines TRBV19 with TRBJ2-2; 7 nucleotides align to TRBD2. V gave up 8 bases and J gave up 0 bases; unmatched junction bases: 9. Germline-derived CDR1 and CDR2 are LNHDA and SQIVND (reference sequence). The length of the CDR3 is 16 residues.

The chain joins TRBV18 to TRBJ2-7, with 8 nucleotides matching TRBD1. Germline V CDR1 and CDR2: KGHSH, LQKENI. V lost 2 bases to trimming and J lost 3 bases; unmatched junction nucleotides: 9. CDR3 length equals 16 residues. The CDR3 coding sequence is TGTGCCAGCTCACCAATGCCCGGACAGGGTGGCTACGAGCAGTACTTC. This translates into CASSPMPGQGGYEQYF.

The chain uses TRBV9 and TRBJ2-4; D not certain. Trimming pared 2 bases from V and 9 bases from J, leaving 9 bases between. The germline V gene has CDR1 SGDLS and CDR2 YYNGEE. This CDR3 contains 12 residues. CDR3 loop: CASSVVPGIQYF. For the CDR3, the DNA is TGTGCCAGCAGCGTCGTCCCAGGCATTCAGTACTTC.

This chain joins TRBV12-3 or TRBV12-4 and TRBJ1-6; the D gene is possibly TRBD1 (5 bases). CDR3 length equals 13 residues. The V gene lost 5 bases and the J gene lost 10 bases, with 12 bases spanning the gap. The CDR3 DNA reads as TGTGCCAGCAGTCTCCAGGGTTCCTCACCCCTCCACTTT. It yields the protein CASSLQGSSPLHF.

This clone has a single count. The J gene is TRBJ2-3, the V gene TRBV19; D unresolved. There are 15 residues in the CDR3. Trimming left V 6 bases short and J 5 bases short, with 18 bases between. Germline V gives CDR1 LNHDA, CDR2 SQIVND (reference sequence). Here the CDR3 reads CASRVSPGSGDTQYF. The CDR3 DNA follows: TGTGCCAGTAGGGTCAGCCCCGGATCAGGAGATACGCAGTATTTT.